The source of this T cell receptor (beta chain) is a study of CXCR3-negative and CXCR3-positive naive CD8 T cells. Overall study results and limits: Partial loss of CXCR3 expression followed cryopreservation; most assays used fresh PBMCs. TRB CDR3s were more hydrophobic in CXCR3-positive than in CXCR3-negative naive cells.

The germline V gene encodes CDR1 MNHEY and CDR2 SVGAGI. The CDR3 is 13 residues long. With regard to this clonotype: Its target is not known.

The study made its TRB cDNA libraries by 5' RACE, adding UMI labels. Following a re-call of the 5' RACE reads, TCRdb has one entry per CDR3 protein and lacks DNA. The specimen's table records fewer than 6,500 distinct CDR3 sequences. The clonotype originates from a human donor in good health. Some clones in this sample may be carry-over from other donors' samples. V gene TRBV6-5 combines with J gene TRBJ2-3. Sequenced sample: naive CXCR3+ CD8+ T cells from blood. The sample's subset: CD45RO-CCR7+CD27+CD95- naive CD8+ T cells expressing CXCR3 (TNR3+). CDR3 sequence: CASSYPSTDTQYF.